This record covers a single TCR beta chain. Germline V gene lookup returns CDR1 SGHDT and CDR2 YYEEEE. V gave up 1 base and J gave up 0 bases, with 12 bases separating them. The CDR3 totals 16 residues. Participant reports of clinical history set cohort assignment. This entry is derived from a study of blood T cell repertoires in COVID-19. Original processing methods: The assay estimated nucleated cells by amplifying reference gene primers. TCRdb's copy holds only in-frame clones and misses some; the assay was immunoSEQ multiplex PCR. That table gives V, J and clone size, and the DNA gave D and trimming. In the table there are around 250,000 clones, 80% to 90% of which are singletons.

V gene TRBV5-6 combines with J gene TRBJ2-3; maybe TRBD2 (6 bases). Sequences were obtained from PBMCs or T cells enriched from blood (not recorded which). This clonotype was obtained from a man between 18 and 29 years old who had recovered from COVID-19. CDR3 nucleotide sequence: TGTGCCAGCAGCTTGAGGGCTAGCGCAAGCACAGATACGCAGTATTTT. Protein sequence: CASSLRASASTDTQYF.